The next 18 T cell receptor beta chains were all read from a single sample in a study of CD8 T cells in ankylosing spondylitis. TCRdb reprocessed the 5' RACE reads with MiXCR, giving one entry per CDR3 protein. The data hold some 130,000 distinct CDR3 sequences, with 9.3% observed a single time. The specimen sequenced was blood, either unsorted or a sorted T cell fraction (not recorded which). The receptors originated from a male donor with ankylosing spondylitis or in good health (not recorded which).

This rearrangement joins TRBV4-3 to TRBJ2-2; unclear D gene. The CDR3 spans 15 residues. Germline values: CDR1 LGHNA, CDR2 YSLEER. Trimming cost V 1 base and J 4 bases, with 10 bases left between them. The CDR3 DNA follows: TGCGCCAGCAGCCAAGCGCTTTTGATCACCGGGGAGCTGTTTTTT. The encoded protein is CASSQALLITGELFF.

In its sample, this clonotype was seen many times. The rearrangement joins TRBV20-1 to TRBJ1-5, with 8 bases that match TRBD1. The CDR3 is made up of 17 amino acids. Per germline, CDR1 DFQATT and CDR2 SNEGSKA (reference sequence). The junction had 12 bases not matched to a gene; V was cut back by 3 bases and J by 2 bases. DNA of the CDR3: TGCAGTGCTAGTTACAGTACAGGGGGTTTCCGCAATCAGCCCCAGCATTTT. Translation gives CSASYSTGGFRNQPQHF.

This chain uses TRBV29-1 with TRBJ2-5; 9 nucleotides match TRBD1. Trimming removed 8 bases from V and 6 bases from J; junction bases left unmatched: 13. The CDR3 has 14 residues. Germline loops: CDR1 SQVTM, CDR2 ANQGSEA. The CDR3 DNA reads TGCAGCATCAACACAGGGGGCGCTGGAAAGACCCAGTACTTC. This translates into CSINTGGAGKTQYF.

This clonotype was recorded at least ten times. The gene calls are TRBV3-1 and TRBJ1-1; D perhaps matches TRBD1 (5 bases). V was pared by 4 bases and J by 4 bases, with 16 bases between. The CDR3 contains 15 residues. Germline values: CDR1 LGHDT, CDR2 YNNKEL (reference sequence). The CDR3 DNA reads as TGTGCCAGCAGCCGTAACTGGGGCAGCGGCACTGAAGCTTTCTTT. Protein product: CASSRNWGSGTEAFF. Full variable domain (missing parts from reference TRBV3-1 and TRBJ1-1): DTAVSQTPKYLVTQMGNDKSIKCEQNLGHDTMYWYKQDSKKFLKIMFSYNNKELIINETVPNRFSPKSPDKAHLNLHINSLELGDSAVYFCASSRNWGSGTEAFFGQGTRLTVV.

This clonotype was seen at least ten times. The chain combines TRBV20-1 with TRBJ2-4; D call uncertain. CDR1 and CDR2 (germline): DFQATT, SNEGSKA (reference sequence). The CDR3 loop spans 13 amino acids. Trimming took 6 bases from V and 0 from J, leaving 9 bases between them. Here the CDR3 DNA reads TGCAGTGCGCGAATCATAGCCAAAAACATTCAGTACTTC. This translates into CSARIIAKNIQYF.

This clonotype was counted ten times or more. The CDR3 is CASSERSGFMNTEAFF. CDR3 bases: TGTGCCAGCAGTGAAAGATCCGGGTTTATGAACACTGAAGCTTTCTTT. The chain recombines TRBV6-1 with TRBJ1-1; D unclear. Germline CDR1 and CDR2: MNHNS and SASEGT. This CDR3 spans 16 amino acids. The V and J ends lost 2 bases and 0 bases respectively, with 13 bases between them.

V and J are TRBV20-1 and TRBJ2-5; 10 bases map to TRBD2. Germline CDR1 DFQATT, CDR2 SNEGSKA (reference sequence). The CDR3 extends over 16 amino acids. The J segment lost 5 bases and the V segment lost 4 bases, leaving 13 bases of the junction unmatched. This chain's CDR3 is CSANFRWLAGEETQYF. For the CDR3, the DNA is TGCAGTGCTAATTTTCGCTGGCTAGCGGGAGAGGAGACCCAGTACTTC.

In regard to this clonotype: A much larger clone is a single base away; this may be a read error. The CDR3 end shows no conserved phenylalanine or tryptophan, and so a read error is likely. The rearrangement uses TRBV9 and TRBJ2-7; a possible D gene is TRBD2 (6 bases). Trimming removed 4 bases from V and 4 bases from J, with 18 bases in between. CDR1 and CDR2 (germline): SGDLS, YYNGEE. CDR3 length: 15 amino acids. The CDR3 coding sequence is TGTGCCAGCAGCCCCCCCTCTTCGGGGACTTACGAGCAGTACTTG. It specifies CASSPPSSGTYEQYL.

Comments on this clonotype: Given a much more abundant clone one base away, this may be a read error. The chain links TRBV20-1 to TRBJ1-6; D not resolved. This CDR3 has 16 residues. The germline CDR1 and CDR2 sequences are DFQATT and SNEGSKA (reference sequence). CDR3 in DNA: TGCTGTGCTAGAGATGGCAGGACGAATTATAATTCACCCCTCCACTTT. Translating it yields CCARDGRTNYNSPLHF.

The chain uses TRBV29-1 and TRBJ2-5, with 11 positions matching TRBD1. The CDR3 totals 16 residues. Germline V gene sequence: CDR1 SQVTM, CDR2 ANQGSEA. The J segment lost 4 bases and the V segment lost 5 bases, leaving 12 bases of the junction unmatched. The CDR3 nucleotides read TGCAGCGTTCCCGCCTTCGGACAGGGGGCCCTAGAGACCCAGTACTTC. This encodes CSVPAFGQGALETQYF.

This clonotype was seen repeatedly, ten times or more. The gene calls are TRBV11-2 and TRBJ2-1; TRBD2 agrees at 9 bases. V gave up 6 bases and J gave up 5 bases; unmatched junction bases: 5. The CDR3 has 14 residues. The germline V gene has CDR1 SGHAT and CDR2 FQNNGV. The CDR3 nucleotides are TGTGCCAGCAGAGTAGCGGGAGTAGACAATGAGCAGTTCTTC. Protein sequence: CASRVAGVDNEQFF.

This clonotype was recorded at least ten times. J is TRBJ1-2 and V is TRBV7-9; D unclear. This CDR3 is built from 13 residues. The V gene lost 1 base and the J gene lost 7 bases, with 10 bases spanning the gap. Per the germline V gene, CDR1 is SEHNR and CDR2 is FQNEAQ (reference sequence). The CDR3 bases are TGTGCCAGCAGCTTAGGCGTTGGTTCTGGCTACACCTTC. Protein sequence: CASSLGVGSGYTF.

This clonotype was seen many times. The J gene is TRBJ2-5, the V gene TRBV5-1; 9 nucleotides line up with TRBD2. This CDR3 spans 18 amino acids. Trimming took 5 bases from V and 2 from J; bases not matched to a gene: 16. CDR1 is SGHRS, CDR2 YFSETQ, per germline. CDR3 nucleotide sequence: TGCGCCAGCAGACGACGAGGAGAGACTAGCGGAAGACAAGAGACCCAGTACTTC. Translation: CASRRRGETSGRQETQYF.

DNA for the CDR3: TGCAGCGCAACGAACTTGAGGACGGAGACCCAGTACTTC. Translated, it gives CSATNLRTETQYF. This chain joins TRBV29-1 and TRBJ2-5, with D unresolved. Per germline, CDR1 SQVTM and CDR2 ANQGSEA. The CDR3 spans 13 residues. The V gene lost 7 bases and the J gene lost 5 bases, with 17 bases spanning the gap.

This clonotype has at least ten counts. J is TRBJ1-1 and V is TRBV29-1; possible D gene TRBD1, 6 bases. The CDR3 runs to 15 residues. The V gene's germline CDR1 is SQVTM and CDR2 ANQGSEA. V was pared by 2 bases and J by 4 bases, with 17 bases between. The CDR3 loop reads CSVEQSGGGPTEAFF. The DNA of the CDR3 is TGCAGCGTTGAACAATCAGGAGGGGGACCCACTGAAGCTTTCTTT.

In its sample, this clonotype was seen a few times. The gene calls are TRBV4-3 and TRBJ2-5; 10 nucleotides line up with TRBD2. V trimming: 1 base; J trimming: 5 bases; junction bases outside the gene matches: 4. The CDR3 loop spans 15 amino acids. Germline V gene lookup returns CDR1 LGHNA and CDR2 YSLEER. CDR3 DNA sequence: TGCGCCAGCAGCCAAGGGACTAGCGGAATCGAGACCCAGTACTTC. It yields the protein CASSQGTSGIETQYF.

This clonotype was counted between two and nine times. The chain employs TRBV6-6 and TRBJ2-7; 7 nucleotides align to TRBD2. Germline V lookup: CDR1 MNHNY, CDR2 SVGAGI (reference sequence). This CDR3 contains 13 residues. The V gene end was trimmed by 6 bases and the J gene end by 6 bases; junction bases not matched to a gene: 8. The CDR3 region is CASSQAGVSEQYF. The CDR3 DNA is TGTGCCAGCAGCCAGGCGGGGGTGTCCGAGCAGTACTTC.

This clonotype occurred many times. The chain carries TRBV4-2 and TRBJ2-2, with 8 bases aligning to TRBD1. Germline loops: CDR1 LGHNA, CDR2 YNFKEQ. This CDR3 is built from 15 residues. Unmatched junction bases numbered 5, after V lost 6 bases and J lost 2 bases. DNA of the CDR3: TGTGCCAGCAGACGACAGGGGTACAACACCGGGGAGCTGTTTTTT. Amino acid sequence: CASRRQGYNTGELFF.